This T cell receptor (beta chain) comes out of a study of blood T cell repertoires in COVID-19. Study information: From the United States, Italy and Spain came samples of acute and convalescent COVID-19. T cells, B-cell-depleted T cells, or PBMCs supplied cDNA or gDNA.

In the source study's methods: Nucleated cell counts were estimated from reference gene primer amplification. The assay was immunoSEQ multiplex PCR, and TCRdb's table has in-frame clones only and misses some. From that table come the V and J calls and clone size; the DNA was used to work out D and trimming. In the table there are just under 85,000 clones, 65% to 85% of which are singletons. This clone occurred a few times. Sequencing was done on a sample of peripheral blood. This receptor was obtained from a woman aged 55-70 years with acute or convalescent COVID-19.

For the CDR3, the DNA is TGTGCCAGCAGCCCTTGGGTAGCAGACACTGAAGCTTTCTTT. Translating gives CASSPWVADTEAFF. The gene calls are TRBV7-2 and TRBJ1-1; D gene uncertain. The CDR3 runs to 14 residues. Germline assignment: CDR1 SGHTA and CDR2 FQGNSA. Trimming took off 5 bases at V and 3 bases at J, with 13 bases between the two ends.